This T cell receptor (beta chain) was profiled in a study of shared clonotypes between healthy human individuals. The germline CDR1 and CDR2 sequences are MDHEN and SYDVKM. The V end was cut by 5 bases, the J end by 0 bases, with 14 bases between. The CDR3 totals 16 residues. Assay used: immunoSEQ multiplex PCR; TCRdb lists only in-frame clones, some missing. This sample has about 2.2 million clones, with roughly 91% found just once. With respect to this clone: No antigen is known for it. The same CDR3 also results from other DNA sequences found in this sample.

Study findings and constraints: Among several donors, about 5% of naive CD4 clonotypes were found in common.

CD8 cells regarded as naive lacked CD45RO, were positively chosen for CCR7, and omitted terminally differentiated effector memory CD45RA+ cells. This sequence originates from a man aged 18 to 30 in good health. Some clones in this sample may be carry-over from other donors' samples. Sequenced: naive CD8+ T cells from PBMCs. This chain connects TRBV28 to TRBJ2-4; D is possibly TRBD1 (7 bases). DNA for the CDR3: TGTGCCAGCAGTCCTAGACAGGGACTAGCCAAAAACATTCAGTACTTC. Translation gives CASSPRQGLAKNIQYF. Drawing the rest from reference TRBV28 and TRBJ2-4, the complete variable domain is DVKVTQSSRYLVKRTGEKVFLECVQDMDHENMFWYRQDPGLGLRLIYFSYDVKMKEKGDIPEGYSVSREKKERFSLILESASTNQTSMYLCASSPRQGLAKNIQYFGAGTRLSVL.